What follows describes a single T cell receptor beta chain. TCRdb's table, derived via immunoSEQ multiplex PCR, lists solely in-frame clones and lacks some. The table has over 150,000 clones, approximately 87% seen once. This CDR3 comprises 16 residues. The V gene's germline CDR1 is MDHEN and CDR2 SYDVKM. Losses at the gene ends were 7 bases for V and 7 bases for J; bases not matched to a gene: 16. The record originates from a study of cytomegalovirus exposure and HLA in healthy donors. The sample consisted of PBMCs. The TCR comes from a woman aged 25 to 39 in good health and CMV-seronegative. The chain combines TRBV28 with TRBJ1-5, with TRBD1 matching over 7 bases. The chain's CDR3 is CASKSGTAVSGQPQHF. CDR3 DNA: TGTGCCAGCAAATCCGGGACAGCAGTTAGCGGGCAGCCCCAGCATTTT.